This T cell receptor (beta chain) was recorded in a study of blood T cell repertoires in COVID-19. Across the study: From the United States, Italy and Spain came samples of acute and convalescent COVID-19. T cells, B-cell-depleted T cells, or PBMCs provided the cDNA or gDNA that served as material.

CDR1 MNHEY and CDR2 SVGAGI come from the germline V gene. The germline V and J ends were trimmed by 0 bases and 1 base, with 10 bases remaining between them. This CDR3 spans 16 amino acids. Original data processing: By means of reference gene primer amplification, nucleated cell counts were estimated. Sequenced by immunoSEQ multiplex PCR; TCRdb stores in-frame clones only, minus some. V and J calls and clone size are copied from that table; D and trimming were computed from the DNA. The sample shows tens of thousands of clones, 70% to 85% of them seen only once. V gene TRBV6-5 combines with J gene TRBJ1-5, with a possible D match to TRBD1 (5 bases). This clonotype was obtained from a man in his 60s with acute or convalescent COVID-19. The sample comprised peripheral blood. The CDR3 DNA sequence: TGTGCCAGCAGTTACTCGTGGGGCCCGAGCAATCAGCCCCAGCATTTT. It yields the protein CASSYSWGPSNQPQHF.